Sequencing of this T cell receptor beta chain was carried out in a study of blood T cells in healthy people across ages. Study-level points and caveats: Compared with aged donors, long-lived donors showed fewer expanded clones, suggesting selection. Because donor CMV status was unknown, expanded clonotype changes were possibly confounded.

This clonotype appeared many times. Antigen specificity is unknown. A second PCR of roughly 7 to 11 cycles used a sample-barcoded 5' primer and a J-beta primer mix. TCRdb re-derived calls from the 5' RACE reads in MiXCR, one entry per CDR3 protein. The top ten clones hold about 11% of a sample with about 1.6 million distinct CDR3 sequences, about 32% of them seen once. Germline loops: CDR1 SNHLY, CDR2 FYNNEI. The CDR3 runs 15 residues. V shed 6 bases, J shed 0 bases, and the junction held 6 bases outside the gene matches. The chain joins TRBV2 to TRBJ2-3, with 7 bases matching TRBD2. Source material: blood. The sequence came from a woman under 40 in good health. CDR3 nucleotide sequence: TGTGCCAGCAGCCCCGGGACTACAAGCACAGATACGCAGTATTTT. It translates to CASSPGTTSTDTQYF.